This T cell receptor (beta chain) was retrieved from a study of cytomegalovirus exposure and HLA in healthy donors (TCRdb year 2017). Context from the whole study: In an earlier analysis of around 540 of the donors, 276 Gb of sequence data and 120 million or so unique TCR beta sequences from roughly 190 million T cells were reported. Roughly 300 gigabases of sequencing data and roughly 80 million unique TCR sequences made up an early release that covered under 750 HLA-typed donors. Of the roughly 430 genotyped donors, around 81% fell in the genetic ancestry cluster associated with self-reported Caucasian donors. The aim of the study was to test whether cataloging public T cell receptors could identify signatures of past pathogen exposure. The T cell repertoires of under 700 subjects were profiled by immunosequencing and related to cytomegalovirus serostatus. In addition to the first cohort of roughly 700 subjects, a separate validation cohort of 120 different subjects was used. High-throughput TCR immunosequencing, statistical association of individual TCRs with disease status, and machine learning were combined to predict cytomegalovirus infection status. To study patterns of TCR occurrence, a later analysis re-analyzed previously published TCR beta repertoires from 666 donors and added high-resolution HLA genotyping. Rather than drawing on any new phenotypic data, the later analysis identified candidate immune exposures from TCR beta sequences and the way those sequences occurred across donors. An earlier analysis of some 600 of the donors applied high-throughput TCR beta sequencing to assess whether each TCR beta V gene segment acted as functional or pseudogenic. Alongside the repertoire data, information on donor age, sex, ethnicity and CMV serostatus was compiled. A later genetic analysis used genome-wide SNP genotypes for about 55% of the 666 donors, treating that subset as a discovery cohort. All discovery cohort repertoires had been generated on a single sequencing platform. HLA typing included class I and class II loci at four-digit resolution. Typing coverage varied by locus: about 620-630 donors for A, B, C, DRB1 and DQB1; more than 500 for DQA1; around 610 for DPA1; approximately 450 for DPB1. Roughly 5 DR-DQ haplotypes were handled as single units for association and clustering, since linkage in the cohort was strong. Across roughly 420 genotyped donors of the cohort, an average of about 250,000 unique TCR beta nucleotide sequences per donor were sequenced, and 15% to 20% of those sequences were non-productive.

For this clone: Its antigen is currently not known. The input lacks base qualities; no much larger clone sits a single base away.

Libraries were built with the immunoSEQ multiplex PCR assay. The multiplex PCR relied on a mix of 60 forward primers for TCR Vbeta segments and 13 reverse primers for TCR Jbeta segments. The CDR3 region of rearranged TCR beta genes was amplified from genomic DNA by a multiplex PCR assay. The amplified TCR beta libraries were sequenced on the Illumina HiSeq System as 87-base-pair reads. The source study handled its data this way. A later analysis counted about 80 million unique TCR beta chains across the 670 or so repertoires, and some 11 million of these chains were shared by at least two donors. Raw reads were error-corrected and collapsed into unique sequences with a nearest-neighbor algorithm that merged closely related sequences to remove PCR and sequencing errors. V, D and J gene segments were assigned by aligning CDR3 sequences to IMGT reference sequences. For a sequence to be retained, a match of at least six nucleotides to both a V gene segment and a J gene segment was required. A rearrangement was called productive if the CDR3 had no stop codons and remained in frame with V and J, and every other rearrangement was called non-productive. Following IMGT convention, CDR3 was defined as the stretch from the second conserved V-encoded cysteine up to the conserved J-encoded phenylalanine. The earlier analysis of 500 to 650 of the donors excluded any sequence lacking an unambiguous match to a single V gene segment. An earlier analysis of a few hundred of the donors classified V segments as functional when productive rearrangements were above 56.7% and as segregating when the standard deviation between donors was above 5%. A statistical classification framework was developed to diagnose cytomegalovirus status using the catalog of TCR beta chain sequences. In a later analysis, TCR nucleotide sequences were compared against IMGT/GENE-DB human TR gene sequences so that V and J genes could be assigned. In a later analysis, CDR3 sequences and most-parsimonious VDJ recombination scenarios were assigned using the TCRdist pipeline. In a later analysis, every TCR beta chain was defined by the combination of its CDR3 amino acid sequence and its V-gene family, and reads without a unique V-gene family were dropped. In a later analysis, some 600 highly shared, low-generation-probability nucleotide sequences were removed to address suspected cross-contamination and a sequencing artifact. In a later analysis, a clonal expansion index for each public chain was calculated from normalized within-repertoire ranks of inferred template counts. Generation probabilities in a later analysis came from a VDJ recombination model fitted to out-of-frame rearrangements, and those results were checked against IGoR. Hypergeometric tests were used in a later analysis to score TCR-TCR, TCR-HLA and TCR-CMV co-occurrence, with a repertoire-size bias correction applied to the TCR pairs. In a later analysis, false discovery rates were estimated by permuting HLA or CMV assignments 20 times. In a later analysis, co-occurring TCRs were grouped with DBSCAN, and TCRdist sequence similarity was added when clustering was performed within HLA-allele-positive subsets. Co-occurrence clustering excluded repertoires with fewer than 30,000 or more than 120,000 public chains, plus five with anomalous nucleotide sharing. Entries here come from immuneACCESS through TCRdb and include only in-frame sequences with V and J called. Some clones fail to appear in such tables; in the studies checked, an unresolved V gene covers under half of the shortfall, and the cause of the remainder is unknown. V and J calls and clone size are given by that table; D and trimming were obtained from the DNA. The sample table shows roughly 190,000 clones, and approximately 85% are seen once. The ten largest clonotypes hold roughly 1.4% of the sample.

Beyond this particular receptor, the publication reports: The presence/absence analyses assumed that sequencing depth was roughly uniform across donors, and that assumption may not be true. In a later genetic analysis, a missense DCLRE1C variant was associated with V-gene and J-gene trimming of TCR beta chains, and the association was replicated in an independent cohort. The earlier analysis of nearly 600 of the donors excluded roughly 16 rarely observed V segments, including chromosome 9 orphons, because counts were too low. When HLA alleles, especially DR and DQ, strongly co-occurred, attributing TCR associations to individual alleles was difficult. In this cohort, only TCR beta chains were sequenced, and detectable features were limited by the absence of alpha or paired-chain data. Correlated functional status among segregating V segments might reflect linkage disequilibrium, but an unknown experimental factor could not be ruled out. In an earlier analysis of about 600 of the donors, most TCR beta V segments appeared in productive rearrangements about 87% or about 30% of the time, broadly matching IMGT annotations. The authors suggested that the approach could potentially be generalized to other disease states and immunological phenotypes. A few of the identified cytomegalovirus-associated TCR beta chains were confirmed in vitro to be specific for cytomegalovirus antigens. Some IMGT-functional V segments, including TRBV6-2 and TRBV6-3, could not be distinguished by the 87-base-pair reads and were therefore excluded. The only immune exposure information available for the cohort was CMV serostatus. Across donors, most TCR sequences were observed very rarely, whereas some public TCRs were present in many individuals. Compared with equally common non-associated chains, HLA-associated TCR beta chains in a later analysis were more clonally expanded and had lower generation probabilities. A later genetic analysis reported fewer N-insertions in productive TCRs among donors in an Asian-associated ancestry cluster than the roughly 700-donor mean. A further reported finding was that TCR beta sequences accurately predicted the HLA-A and HLA-B alleles for most subjects in the first cohort. Specific HLA alleles were associated with around 18,000 TCR beta sequences at a false discovery rate of 0.05 in a later analysis. Most CMV-associated TCR beta chains appeared to be HLA-restricted in a later analysis, and the HLA associations seemed to be driven largely by CMV exposure. In the study, roughly 160 TCR beta chains were listed as associated with cytomegalovirus. A group of highly shared sequence variants was considered likely to be a technical artifact of the sequencing pipeline. Because HLA typing was unavailable for some donors at each locus, only the typed subset was used in association tests. A later analysis reported that several top co-occurrence clusters appeared linked to parvovirus B19, influenza, CMV and Epstein-Barr virus. A later analysis found that TCR association rates varied across HLA loci, with DRB1 alleles showing the most associated TCRs and HLA-C alleles the fewest. Cytomegalovirus status was reported to be diagnosed by the classifier with high specificity and sensitivity in both the original and validation cohorts.

The germline V gene yields MNHNS for CDR1 and SASEGT for CDR2. Germline trimming: 8 bases from V, 5 bases from J; junction bases outside gene matches: 8. Taken from cysteine to phenylalanine, the CDR3 has 14 residues. The sequence is cut down to CDR3 DNA, 42 bases in frame from base 1. In total, fewer than 750 healthy bone marrow donors made up the cohort. All cohort members were sampled while nominally healthy, although unrecorded immune exposures were likely present. The donor tested CMV seropositive, placing the donor among the approximately 290 seropositive members of the cohort. A peripheral blood sample was collected from each donor, and TCR beta sequencing was performed on peripheral blood mononuclear cells. The Qiagen DNeasy Blood Extraction Kit was used to extract genomic DNA from the blood cell samples.

This receptor chain uses TRBV6-1 and TRBJ1-2, with TRBD1 matching 10 junction bases. Sequencing was performed on PBMCs. The clonotype was recovered from a girl aged 10 to 17 in good health and CMV-seropositive. The sequenced DNA is TGTGCCAGCCGGCCGGGGACAGGGGTTTATGGCTACACCTTC. This is translated as CASRPGTGVYGYTF.